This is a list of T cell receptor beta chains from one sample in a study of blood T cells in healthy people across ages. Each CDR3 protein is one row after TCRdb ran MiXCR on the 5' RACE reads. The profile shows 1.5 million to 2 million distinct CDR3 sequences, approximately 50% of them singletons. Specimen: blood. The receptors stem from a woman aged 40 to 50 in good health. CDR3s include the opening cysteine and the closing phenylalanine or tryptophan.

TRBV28,CASIKSGRRADTQYF
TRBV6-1,CASRTGQGGMNTEAFF
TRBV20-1,CSARESAADTQYF
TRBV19,CAGSMLGRGGYNEQFF
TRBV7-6,CASSSGQGPNYGYTF
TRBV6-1,CASRFDRGLETQYF
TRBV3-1,CAGSLGAGPAKNIQYF
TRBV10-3,CAISEAPDRGRNYGYTF
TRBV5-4,CASSLAGGQGVEQYF
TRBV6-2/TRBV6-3,CASSRRGTGWDTEAFF
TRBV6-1,CASPNPTDTQYF
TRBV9,CASSADPSSYNSPLHF
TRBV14,CASSQNRRATNYGYTF
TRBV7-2,CASSRDSLYVEQYF
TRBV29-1,CSVTGGGYGYTF
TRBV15,CATSRDYLFAGGSYQETQYF
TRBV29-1,CSATTGTGAVMEQYF
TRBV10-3,CAIRAGTGSYQPQHF
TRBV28,CASGRRRRAGYGYTF
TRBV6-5,CASSRGSGRGTQYF
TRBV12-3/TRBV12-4,CASSPGQGSADTQYF
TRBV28,CASSPRGASSYKQYF
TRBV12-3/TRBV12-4,CASRGGADEQFF
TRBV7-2,CASSLVAGGVYEQYF
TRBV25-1,CASSETDWQGNEQFF
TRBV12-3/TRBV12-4,CASSLTFGTTNEKLFF
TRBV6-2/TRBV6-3,CAGSKPGLPSGNEQFF
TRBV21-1,CASSRPGTENCYGYTF
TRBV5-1,CASSLSGGGGETQYF
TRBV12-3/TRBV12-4,CASRAGTSGVETQYF
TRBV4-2,CASSQESRVHIQYF
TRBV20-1,CSASGGKYQETQYF
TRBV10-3,CAISTTGVGEQYF
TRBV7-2,CASSLAPFSGGGDNEQFF
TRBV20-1,CSASRLAGSTDTQYF
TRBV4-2,CASSQDRGSTNTEAFF
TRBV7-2,CASSSGGDSETQYF
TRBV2,CASSGGGRDTEAFF
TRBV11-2,CASSQGKGSTDTQYF
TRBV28,CASGGSVNEQYF
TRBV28,CASSFAGTTQYF
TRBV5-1,CASSWSRGNNSPLHF
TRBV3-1,CASSQQIAGGPDEQFF
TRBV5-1,CAGSLVPALKNIQYF
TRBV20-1,CSGFKADTQYF
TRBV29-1,CSVTQGGETQYF
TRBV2,CASGGRGTMAIEQFF
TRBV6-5,CASSYSGQGRNYGYTF
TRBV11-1,CASSLGPGGVDGYTF
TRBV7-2,CASSPTTGYTF